These 18 T cell receptor beta chains were all obtained from the same sample, sequenced in a study of PD-1 blockade in classical Hodgkin lymphoma. The protocol was immunoSEQ multiplex PCR, while the TCRdb copy is restricted to in-frame clones and leaves out a portion. This table has around 50,000 clones, about 90% appearing once. The time point here: cycle 4 day 1 (C4D1), after more than 5 weeks of nivolumab. Every patient relapsed after autologous stem cell transplantation, and brentuximab vedotin exposure varied. The specimen was peripheral blood mononuclear cells (PBMCs), collected before the fourth cycle of nivolumab. Source of these receptors: a human donor with classical Hodgkin lymphoma.

The chain is built from TRBV4-1 and TRBJ1-2; D uncertain. V lost 3 bases, J lost 8 bases, and 22 bases lay in between. Looked up from germline, CDR1 is MGHRA and CDR2 is YSYEKL. This CDR3 comprises 16 residues. The CDR3 region has the DNA TGCGCCAGCAGCCACTCATGGACGGCGAAAGATGGAGGCTACACCTTC. This gives the protein CASSHSWTAKDGGYTF.

The V call is TRBV7-9, the J call TRBJ2-3, with TRBD2 identical over 12 bases. From germline, CDR1 is SEHNR and CDR2 FQNEAQ (reference sequence). The CDR3 sequence is 16 residues long. V shed 5 bases and J 5 bases; nucleotides not matched to a gene: 8. CDR3 in DNA: TGTGCCAGCAGCACGCCTAGCGGGAGGGTTTTAGATACGCAGTATTTT. It codes for CASSTPSGRVLDTQYF.

The CDR3 protein is CASGLVDRGLLPTSGTHPYEQYF. The CDR3 DNA reads as TGTGCTAGTGGTTTGGTAGACAGGGGCCTCCTACCGACTAGCGGGACGCACCCCTACGAGCAGTACTTC. V gene TRBV12-5 combines with J gene TRBJ2-7; TRBD2 aligns across 11 bases. Germline CDR1 LGHNT, CDR2 FRNRAP. The V and J ends lost 0 bases and 2 bases, in that order; junction bases with no gene match: 24. The CDR3 loop spans 23 amino acids.

The chain is built from TRBV10-3 and TRBJ1-1; 7 bases are shared with TRBD1. V shed 7 bases, J shed 1 base, and the junction held 9 bases outside the gene matches. The CDR3 runs 15 residues. Germline V gives CDR1 ENHRY, CDR2 SYGVKD. The CDR3 loop reads CAITPQGIGNTEAFF. DNA of the CDR3: TGTGCCATCACCCCACAGGGGATCGGGAACACTGAAGCTTTCTTT.

J is TRBJ2-3 and V is TRBV5-1, with D possibly being TRBD2 (5 bases). Looked up from germline, CDR1 is SGHRS and CDR2 is YFSETQ. The germline V and J ends were trimmed by 0 bases and 5 bases, with 10 bases remaining between them. The CDR3 contains 14 residues. CDR3 loop: CASSLGGPRDTQYF. CDR3 DNA sequence: TGCGCCAGCAGCTTGGGCGGGCCAAGAGATACGCAGTATTTT.

This chain connects TRBV7-3 to TRBJ1-1, with D tentatively TRBD1 (5 bases). The CDR3 is 13 amino acids. Trimming removed 5 bases from V and 6 bases from J, with 13 bases in between. CDR1 and CDR2 from the germline V gene are SGHTA and FQGTGA. For the CDR3, the DNA is TGTGCCAGCAGCACTCAATGGGGCGCTGAAGCTTTCTTT. Amino acid sequence: CASSTQWGAEAFF. Supplemented by reference TRBV7-3 and TRBJ1-1, the full variable domain reads GAGVSQTPSNKVTEKGKYVELRCDPISGHTALYWYRQSLGQGPEFLIYFQGTGAADDSGLPNDRFFAVRPEGSVSTLKIQRTERGDSAVYLCASSTQWGAEAFFGQGTRLTVV.

The chain carries TRBV2 and TRBJ2-3; D call uncertain. From germline, CDR1 is SNHLY and CDR2 FYNNEI. Trimming took off 3 bases at V and 1 base at J, with 11 bases between the two ends. The CDR3 length is 15 residues. CDR3 bases: TGTGCCAGCAGTGAGGGAAGTTCGGGCACAGATACGCAGTATTTT. This codes for CASSEGSSGTDTQYF.

This clone turned up a few times. The rearrangement uses TRBV4-1 and TRBJ1-2; D is possibly TRBD1 (5 bases). There are 14 residues in the CDR3. Germline CDR1 is MGHRA and CDR2 is YSYEKL. V lost 1 base and J 4 bases, leaving 10 bases between the germline ends. CDR3: CASSQVRGAYGYTF. Written as DNA, the CDR3 is TGCGCCAGCAGCCAAGTAAGAGGGGCCTATGGCTACACCTTC.

The chain is built from TRBV6-1 and TRBJ2-1; the D gene is possibly TRBD2 (5 bases). V lost 6 bases to trimming and J lost 4 bases, with 10 bases between them. Germline CDR1 and CDR2: MNHNS and SASEGT. The CDR3 is 13 amino acids. CDR3 protein: CASRDWKYNEQFF. In nucleotides, the CDR3 is TGTGCCAGCAGGGACTGGAAGTACAATGAGCAGTTCTTC.

V and J are TRBV7-2 and TRBJ1-2, with no clear D. The CDR3 loop spans 16 amino acids. The germline V gene encodes CDR1 SGHTA and CDR2 FQGNSA. V was shortened by 1 base and J by 7 bases, with 19 bases between the two germline ends. The chain's CDR3 is CASSLDRTARRSGYTF. CDR3 sequence (DNA): TGTGCCAGCAGCTTAGACCGTACGGCGCGTCGGTCTGGCTACACCTTC.

This chain links TRBV5-1 with TRBJ2-7; 9 bases align to TRBD2. The CDR3 length is 17 residues. CDR1 and CDR2 from the germline V gene are SGHRS and YFSETQ. Trimming cost V 0 bases and J 1 base; bases outside gene matches: 8. The CDR3 region has the DNA TGCGCCAGCAGCTTGGGGGCGTCTAGCGGGAATTCCTACGAGCAGTACTTC. As protein: CASSLGASSGNSYEQYF.

The genes are TRBV9 and TRBJ1-3, with D uncertain. Trimming took 3 bases from V and 0 from J, leaving 13 bases between them. From germline, CDR1 is SGDLS and CDR2 YYNGEE. The CDR3 contains 16 residues. The chain's CDR3 is CASSGSTESSGNTIYF. In nucleotides, the CDR3 is TGTGCCAGCAGCGGCTCGACGGAGAGCTCTGGAAACACCATATATTTT.

The CDR3 here is CASSHTGPGQGFTGELFF. CDR3 sequence (DNA): TGCGCCAGCAGCCATACAGGACCGGGACAGGGGTTTACCGGGGAGCTGTTTTTT. This chain connects TRBV5-1 to TRBJ2-2; 10 bases agree with TRBD1. V lost 4 bases to trimming and J lost 5 bases; unmatched junction nucleotides: 14. Germline V gives CDR1 SGHRS, CDR2 YFSETQ. This CDR3 is 18 amino acids long.

This CDR3 is CASSVDPSSETFF. DNA of the CDR3: TGTGCCAGCAGCGTAGATCCCTCCTCTGAGACTTTCTTT. The V gene is TRBV9, the J gene TRBJ1-1; D call uncertain. Germline V lookup: CDR1 SGDLS, CDR2 YYNGEE. V was trimmed by 0 bases and J by 12 bases, leaving 15 bases between them. The CDR3 has 13 amino acids.

The CDR3 DNA is TGCGCCAGCAGCTTGGTGGGGGGCTACGAGCAGTACTTC. This codes for CASSLVGGYEQYF. The genes are TRBV5-1 and TRBJ2-7, with D maybe TRBD2 (6 bases). The CDR3 runs 13 residues. V dropped 0 bases and J dropped 3 bases, with 7 bases sitting between them. Germline V gives CDR1 SGHRS, CDR2 YFSETQ.

This chain connects TRBV6-5 to TRBJ2-7; no definite D call. CDR3 length: 12 residues. The V gene lost 2 bases and the J gene lost 5 bases, with 7 bases spanning the gap. Germline values: CDR1 MNHEY, CDR2 SVGAGI. The chain's CDR3 is CASSYSANEQYF. DNA for the CDR3: TGTGCCAGCAGTTACAGCGCGAACGAGCAGTACTTC.

The rearrangement joins TRBV25-1 to TRBJ1-2, with D possibly TRBD1 on 5 matching bases. Trimming removed 6 bases at V and 1 base at J, with 12 bases between. The CDR3 consists of 14 residues. Germline CDR1 reads MGHDK; CDR2 reads SYGVNS. CDR3 coding DNA: TGTGCCAGCAGGGGACCGAACTTTAACTATGGCTACACCTTC. This gives the protein CASRGPNFNYGYTF.

The chain carries TRBV19 and TRBJ1-2; a weak D match, TRBD1 (5 bases). Germline assignment: CDR1 LNHDA and CDR2 SQIVND (reference sequence). Trimming removed 5 bases at V and 3 bases at J, with 10 bases between. CDR3 size: 13 residues. The CDR3 DNA reads as TGTGCCAGTAGTCCGGGACCTTACTATGGCTACACCTTC. Protein sequence: CASSPGPYYGYTF.